The 15 T cell receptor beta chains below come from one sample, sequenced in a study of T cell clonality in common variable immunodeficiency. Some clones are missing from TCRdb's copy, which holds only in-frame ones; the method was immunoSEQ multiplex PCR. The data show around 40,000 clones, with none appearing a single time. The sample was peripheral blood mononuclear cells. The receptors here all came from a person aged 18-70 years in good health.

There are many counts of this clone. The read ends 3 residues shy of where the CDR3 ends; the end is completed using the germline J gene. The genes are TRBV7-3 and TRBJ1-6; TRBD1 matches 8 bases. CDR1 and CDR2 from the germline V gene are SGHTA and FQGTGA. The CDR3 runs to 14 residues. Trimming removed 5 bases from V and 5 bases from J; junction bases left unmatched: 2. The CDR3 protein is CASSTTGDNSPLHF. The sequenced part of the CDR3 DNA is TGTGCCAGCAGCACGACAGGGGATAATTCACCC.

This clone was detected ten times or more. Read coverage stops 3 residues before the CDR3 terminus; the germline J gene supplies the remainder. The chain joins TRBV18 to TRBJ2-2; 7 bases agree with TRBD1. Germline V gives CDR1 KGHSH, CDR2 LQKENI. V lost 3 bases to trimming and J lost 0 bases; unmatched junction nucleotides: 1. The CDR3 runs to 15 residues. Partial CDR3 DNA: TGTGCCAGCTCACCTGGGACAGCGAACACCGGGGAG. Amino acid sequence: CASSPGTANTGE. The entire CDR3 is CASSPGTANTGELFF.

At least ten counts were recorded for this clone. With the read ending 3 residues before the CDR3 end, the germline J gene is used to fill in that end. The chain combines TRBV30 with TRBJ1-5, with 8 nucleotides matching TRBD1. Germline values: CDR1 GTSNPN, CDR2 SVGIG (reference sequence). J gave up 6 bases and V 0 bases, and 4 bases lay outside the gene matches. The CDR3 is 14 amino acids. CDR3 loop: CAWSVTGGRQPQHF. The CDR3 DNA, read in part, is TGTGCCTGGAGTGTTACAGGGGGTCGTCAGCCC.

This clone was found many times. The CDR3 end lies 3 residues beyond the end of the read and is filled in from the germline J gene. The chain joins TRBV11-2 to TRBJ1-4; a possible D gene is TRBD1 (6 bases). Trimming pared 2 bases from V and 5 bases from J, leaving 6 bases between. The V gene's germline CDR1 is SGHAT and CDR2 FQNNGV. The length of the CDR3 is 13 residues. The CDR3 spells CASSLTGNEKLFF. Partial CDR3 DNA: TGTGCCAGCAGCTTAACAGGGAATGAAAAA.

This clone was picked up many times. The read ends 3 residues before the CDR3 terminus; that terminus is restored from the germline J gene. The V and J genes are TRBV12-5 and TRBJ1-1; 8 positions match TRBD1. The length of the CDR3 is 16 residues. The ends lost 4 bases at V and 0 bases at J; junction bases unmatched: 7. Germline CDR1 is LGHNT and CDR2 is FRNRAP. CDR3 bases read: TGTGCTAGTGGTTCCGGGACAGGAGGAATGAACACTGAA. It specifies CASGSGTGGMNTE. The CDR3 reads in full as CASGSGTGGMNTEAFF.

This clone has a count of ten or more. Read coverage stops 3 residues before the CDR3 terminus; the germline J gene supplies the remainder. The chain has TRBV20-1 and TRBJ2-2; 10 positions match TRBD2. This CDR3 region has 15 residues. Per germline, CDR1 DFQATT and CDR2 SNEGSKA (reference sequence). V lost 6 bases to trimming and J lost 3 bases; unmatched junction nucleotides: 7. CDR3: CSATPGTSDTGELFF. The CDR3 DNA, read in part, is TGCAGTGCCACGCCCGGGACTAGCGACACCGGGGAG.

This clone came up many times. The read halts 3 residues ahead of the CDR3 end, with the missing end drawn from the germline J gene. This chain links TRBV18 with TRBJ2-1; 10 bases are shared with TRBD2. Germline V gene lookup returns CDR1 KGHSH and CDR2 LQKENI. The CDR3 is made up of 16 amino acids. V shed 5 bases, J shed 5 bases, and the junction held 9 bases outside the gene matches. CDR3 in amino acids: CASSGLLAGVNNEQFF. The part of the CDR3 DNA that was read is TGTGCCAGCTCAGGTCTCCTAGCGGGGGTTAACAATGAG.

This clone has at least ten counts. With the read ending 3 residues before the CDR3 end, the germline J gene is used to fill in that end. The J gene is TRBJ1-2, the V gene TRBV5-1, with 10 bases fitting TRBD1. This CDR3 contains 13 residues. The germline gives CDR1 SGHRS, CDR2 YFSETQ. The CDR3 loop reads CASSSGQGFLYTF. CDR3 DNA (partial): TGCGCCAGCAGCTCGGGACAGGGGTTTCTC. Full variable domain (outside the CDR3, taken from reference TRBV5-1 and TRBJ1-2): KAGVTQTPRYLIKTRGQQVTLSCSPISGHRSVSWYQQTPGQGLQFLFEYFSETQRNKGNFPGRFSGRQFSNSRSEMNVSTLELGDSALYLCASSSGQGFLYTFGSGTRLTVV.

This clone has at least ten counts. Coverage ceases 3 residues before the CDR3 finishes, and the germline J gene fills in the end. The chain has TRBV5-6 and TRBJ2-3; 7 bases line up with TRBD1. This CDR3 is built from 15 residues. Germline V gene lookup returns CDR1 SGHDT and CDR2 YYEEEE. V trimming: 3 bases; J trimming: 1 base; junction bases outside the gene matches: 5. Incomplete CDR3 DNA: TGTGCCAGCAGCTCAACAGGGGTCGGCACAGATACG. Translation: CASSSTGVGTDT. The complete CDR3 reads CASSSTGVGTDTQYF.

This clone came up many times. The read halts 3 residues ahead of the CDR3 end, with the missing end drawn from the germline J gene. The V call is TRBV19, the J call TRBJ2-5; D gene unclear. Germline V gives CDR1 LNHDA, CDR2 SQIVND (reference sequence). The V end was cut by 5 bases, the J end by 0 bases, with 7 bases between. The CDR3 consists of 13 residues. The sequenced CDR3 bases are TGTGCCAGTAGTTCCAGTTACCAAGAGACC. Translating it yields CASSSSYQET. The CDR3 in full is CASSSSYQETQYF.

This clone was picked up many times. The read ends 3 residues early relative to the CDR3; the germline J gene fills the gap. This chain connects TRBV7-3 to TRBJ2-7; 9 positions match TRBD1. Trimming took 5 bases from V and 4 from J; bases not matched to a gene: 9. Germline values: CDR1 SGHTA, CDR2 FQGTGA. The CDR3 totals 15 residues. The sequenced CDR3 bases are TGTGCCAGCAGCATCACCGGGACAGGGCCTTACGAG. It encodes CASSITGTGPYE. The full CDR3 is CASSITGTGPYEQYF.

The table lists this clone with many counts. The CDR3 extends 3 residues past the end of the read, so its final part is completed from the germline J gene. The chain recombines TRBV10-2 with TRBJ1-1, with a weak D call TRBD1 (5 bases). Germline CDR1 and CDR2: WSHSY and SAAADI. Trimming stripped 5 bases from V and 1 base from J, with 11 bases between. This CDR3 is 14 amino acids long. Incomplete CDR3 DNA: TGCGCCAGCAGTATAAATACAGGGAACACTGAA. Its protein is CASSINTGNTE. From start to end, the CDR3 is CASSINTGNTEAFF.

In this sample, this clone turned up many times. At one end the junction does not follow the germline gene, possibly because of a read error. The sequence runs out 3 residues before the end of the CDR3; the remainder is reconstructed from the germline J gene. V usage is TRBV7-7 and J usage is TRBJ2-5, with TRBD1 matching 8 bases. Germline CDR1 is SSHAT and CDR2 is FNYEAQ (reference sequence). CDR3 length equals 13 residues. This chain's CDR3 is CASSRDRGETQYF. The sequenced part of the CDR3 DNA is TGTGCTAGCAGCCGAGACAGGGGAGAGACC.

In its sample, this clone was seen a few times. The read is 3 residues too short to cover the CDR3 end, so that end is filled in from the germline J gene. The chain has TRBV5-1 and TRBJ2-3; 10 bases map to TRBD2. V shed 3 bases, J shed 5 bases, and the junction held 6 bases outside the gene matches. Germline values: CDR1 SGHRS, CDR2 YFSETQ. CDR3 length: 15 amino acids. CDR3 sequence: CASSSGTSAEDTQYF. CDR3 DNA, as far as it was read: TGCGCCAGCAGCTCCGGGACTAGCGCGGAAGATACG.

This clone was counted many times. Coverage ceases 3 residues before the CDR3 finishes, and the germline J gene fills in the end. V usage is TRBV20-1 and J usage is TRBJ2-1; 10 positions agree with TRBD2. Looked up from germline, CDR1 is DFQATT and CDR2 is SNEGSKA (reference sequence). Trimming took 2 bases from V and 5 from J; bases not matched to a gene: 6. The CDR3 spans 15 residues. The CDR3 is CSARRPGLANNEQFF. The CDR3 DNA, read in part, is TGCAGTGCTAGACGCCCGGGACTAGCGAACAATGAG.